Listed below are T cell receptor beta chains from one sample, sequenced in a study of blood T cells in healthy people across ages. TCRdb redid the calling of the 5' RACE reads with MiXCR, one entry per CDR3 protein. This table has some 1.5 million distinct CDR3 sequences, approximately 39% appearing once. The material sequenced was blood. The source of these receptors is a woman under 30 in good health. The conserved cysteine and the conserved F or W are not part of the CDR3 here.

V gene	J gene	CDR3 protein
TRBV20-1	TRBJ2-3	SAPALGTDTQY
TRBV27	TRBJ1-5	ARGLGITPLRPTHQPQH
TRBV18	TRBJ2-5	ASSRNTGQTQETQY
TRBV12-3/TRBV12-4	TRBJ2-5	ASSDRGAGVKTQY
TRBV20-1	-	SARESPDRRVSYEQY
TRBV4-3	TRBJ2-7	ASSQDRHRTSYEQY
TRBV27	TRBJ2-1	ASSRQGQNNEQF
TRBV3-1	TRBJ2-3	ASSQVMNRGLTSTDTQY
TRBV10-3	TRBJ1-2	AISEVLSGYT
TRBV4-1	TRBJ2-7	ASSQVGRRPYEQY
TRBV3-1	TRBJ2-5	ASSQRTTTSGETQY
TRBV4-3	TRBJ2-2	ASSQEWDPEYTGELF
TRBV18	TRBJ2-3	ASSPIQGIDTQY
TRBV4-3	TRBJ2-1	ASSQDGLAYEQF
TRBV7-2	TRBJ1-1	ASSLVAGSYTEAF
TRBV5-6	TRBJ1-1	ASRYLVRMNTEAF
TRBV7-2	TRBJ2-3	ASSSGRFRDTQY
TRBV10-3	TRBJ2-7	AIRDPGQSSYEQY
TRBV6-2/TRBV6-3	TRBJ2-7	ASSYVGEVYEQY
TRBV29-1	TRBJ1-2	SVEGGTGDNYGYT
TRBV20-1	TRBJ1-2	STTGQGNYGYT
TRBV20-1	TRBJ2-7	SASGAGDYYEQY
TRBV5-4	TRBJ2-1	ASSLETRRVNEQF
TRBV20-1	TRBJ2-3	SASPRVAVDTQY
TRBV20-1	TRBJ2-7	SARGAEHSYEQY